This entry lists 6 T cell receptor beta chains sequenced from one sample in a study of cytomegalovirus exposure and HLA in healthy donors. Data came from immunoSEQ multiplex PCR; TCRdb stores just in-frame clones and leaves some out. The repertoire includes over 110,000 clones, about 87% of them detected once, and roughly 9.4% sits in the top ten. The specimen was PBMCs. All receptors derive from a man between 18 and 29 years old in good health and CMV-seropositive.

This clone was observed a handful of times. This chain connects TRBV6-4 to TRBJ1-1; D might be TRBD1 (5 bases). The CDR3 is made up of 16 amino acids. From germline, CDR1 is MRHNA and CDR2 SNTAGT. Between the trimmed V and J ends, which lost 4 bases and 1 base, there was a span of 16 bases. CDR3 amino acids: CASSVDLTDRNTEAFF. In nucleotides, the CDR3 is TGTGCCAGCAGTGTGGATTTGACAGATAGGAACACTGAAGCTTTCTTT.

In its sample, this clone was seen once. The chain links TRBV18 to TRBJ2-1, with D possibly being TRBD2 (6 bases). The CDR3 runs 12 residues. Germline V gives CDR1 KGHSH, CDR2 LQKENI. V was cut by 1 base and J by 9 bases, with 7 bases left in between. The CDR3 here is CASSPQGGEQFF. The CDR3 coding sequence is TGTGCCAGCTCACCACAGGGAGGTGAGCAGTTCTTC.

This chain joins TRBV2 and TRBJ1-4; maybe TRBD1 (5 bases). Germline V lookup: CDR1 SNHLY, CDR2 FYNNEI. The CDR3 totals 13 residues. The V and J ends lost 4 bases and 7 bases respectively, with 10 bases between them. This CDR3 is CASSVQGFEKLFF. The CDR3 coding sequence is TGTGCCAGCAGTGTGCAGGGATTTGAAAAACTGTTTTTT. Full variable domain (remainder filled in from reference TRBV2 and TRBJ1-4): EPEVTQTPSHQVTQMGQEVILRCVPISNHLYFYWYRQILGQKVEFLVSFYNNEISEKSEIFDDQFSVERPDGSNFTLKIRSTKLEDSAMYFCASSVQGFEKLFFGSGTQLSVL.

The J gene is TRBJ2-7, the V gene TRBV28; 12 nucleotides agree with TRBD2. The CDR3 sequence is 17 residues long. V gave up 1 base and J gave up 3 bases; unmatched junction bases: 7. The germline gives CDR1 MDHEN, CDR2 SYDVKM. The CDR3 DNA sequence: TGTGCCAGCAGTTTATTCACACCGACTAGCGGGAGCTACGAGCAGTACTTC. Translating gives CASSLFTPTSGSYEQYF.

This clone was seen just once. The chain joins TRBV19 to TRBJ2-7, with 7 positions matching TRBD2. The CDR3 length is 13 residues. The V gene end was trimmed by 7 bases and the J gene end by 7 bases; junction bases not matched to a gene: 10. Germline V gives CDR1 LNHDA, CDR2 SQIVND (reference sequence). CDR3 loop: CASTLTPGGEQYF. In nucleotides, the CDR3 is TGTGCCAGTACCCTTACCCCCGGGGGGGAGCAGTACTTC.

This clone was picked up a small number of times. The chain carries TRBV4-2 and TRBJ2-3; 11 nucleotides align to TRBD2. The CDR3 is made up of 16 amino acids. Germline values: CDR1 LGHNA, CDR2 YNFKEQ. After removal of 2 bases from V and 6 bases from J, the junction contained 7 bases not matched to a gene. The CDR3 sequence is CASSQHSGGGVDTQYF. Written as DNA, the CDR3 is TGTGCCAGCAGCCAACATAGCGGGGGGGGAGTGGATACGCAGTATTTT.